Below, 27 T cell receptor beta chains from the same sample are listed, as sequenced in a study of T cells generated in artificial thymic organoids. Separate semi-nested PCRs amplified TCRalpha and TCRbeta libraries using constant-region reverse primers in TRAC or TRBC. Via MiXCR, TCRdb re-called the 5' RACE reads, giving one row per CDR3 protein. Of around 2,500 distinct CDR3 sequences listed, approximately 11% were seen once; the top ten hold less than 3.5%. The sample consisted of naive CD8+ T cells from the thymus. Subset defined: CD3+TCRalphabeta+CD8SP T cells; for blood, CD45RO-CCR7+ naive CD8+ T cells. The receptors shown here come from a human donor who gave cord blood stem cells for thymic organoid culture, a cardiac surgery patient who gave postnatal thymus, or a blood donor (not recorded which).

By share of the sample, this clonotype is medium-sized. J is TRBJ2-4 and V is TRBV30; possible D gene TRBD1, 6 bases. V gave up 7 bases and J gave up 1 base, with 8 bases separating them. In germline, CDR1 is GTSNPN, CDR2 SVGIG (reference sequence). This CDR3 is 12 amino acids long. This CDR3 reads CAYDRAKNIQYF. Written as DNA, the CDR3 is TGTGCCTACGACAGGGCCAAAAACATTCAGTACTTC. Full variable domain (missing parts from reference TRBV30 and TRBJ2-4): SQTIHQWPATLVQPVGSPLSLECTVEGTSNPNLYWYRQAAGRGLQLLFYSVGIGQISSEVPQNLSASRPQDRQFILSSKKLLLSDSGFYLCAYDRAKNIQYFGAGTRLSVL.

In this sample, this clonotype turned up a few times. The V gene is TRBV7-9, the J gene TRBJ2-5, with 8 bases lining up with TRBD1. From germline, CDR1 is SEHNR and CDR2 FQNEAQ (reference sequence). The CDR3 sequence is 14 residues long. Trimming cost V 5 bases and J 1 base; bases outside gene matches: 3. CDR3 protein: CASSVRGPQETQYF. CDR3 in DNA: TGTGCCAGCAGCGTCAGGGGGCCCCAAGAGACCCAGTACTTC.

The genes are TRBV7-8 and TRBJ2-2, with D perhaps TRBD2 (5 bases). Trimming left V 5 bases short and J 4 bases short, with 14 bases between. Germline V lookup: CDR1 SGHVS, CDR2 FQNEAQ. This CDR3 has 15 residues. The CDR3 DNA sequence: TGTGCCAGCAGCGAGTCCAGGACTCTCACCGGGGAGCTGTTTTTT. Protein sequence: CASSESRTLTGELFF.

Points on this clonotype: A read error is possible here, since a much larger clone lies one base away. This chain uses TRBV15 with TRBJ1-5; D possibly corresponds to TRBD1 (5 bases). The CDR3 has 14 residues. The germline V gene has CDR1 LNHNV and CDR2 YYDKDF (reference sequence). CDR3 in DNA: TGTGCCACCAGCAGAACCACACAGGATCAGACCCAGCATTTT. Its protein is CATSRTTQDQTQHF.

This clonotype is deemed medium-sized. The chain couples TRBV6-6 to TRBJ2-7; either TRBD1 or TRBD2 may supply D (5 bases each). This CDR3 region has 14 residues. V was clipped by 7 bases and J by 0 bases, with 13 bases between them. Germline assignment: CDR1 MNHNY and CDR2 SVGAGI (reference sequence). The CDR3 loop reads CASKRGRSSYEQYV. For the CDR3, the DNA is TGTGCCAGCAAACGGGGCCGGAGCTCCTACGAGCAGTACGTC.

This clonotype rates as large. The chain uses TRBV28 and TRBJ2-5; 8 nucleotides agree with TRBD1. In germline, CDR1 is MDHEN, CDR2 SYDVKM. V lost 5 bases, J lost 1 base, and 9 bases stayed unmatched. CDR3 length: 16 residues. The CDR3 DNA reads TGTGCCAGCAGTCCCTTTCAGGGGGCCCCCCAAGAGACCCAGTACTTC. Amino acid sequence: CASSPFQGAPQETQYF.

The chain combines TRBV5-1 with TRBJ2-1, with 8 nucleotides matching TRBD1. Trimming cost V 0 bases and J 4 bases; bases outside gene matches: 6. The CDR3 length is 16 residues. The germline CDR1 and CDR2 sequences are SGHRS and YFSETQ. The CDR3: CASSLAWTGLYNEQFF. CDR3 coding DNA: TGCGCCAGCAGCTTGGCCTGGACAGGGCTTTACAATGAGCAGTTCTTC.

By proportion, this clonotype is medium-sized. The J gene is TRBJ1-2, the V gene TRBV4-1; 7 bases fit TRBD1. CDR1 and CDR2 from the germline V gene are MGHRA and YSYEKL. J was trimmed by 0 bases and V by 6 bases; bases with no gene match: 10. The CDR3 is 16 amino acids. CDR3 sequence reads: CASRDPRQGPNYGYTF. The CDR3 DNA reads TGCGCCAGCAGGGACCCAAGACAGGGACCTAACTATGGCTACACCTTC.

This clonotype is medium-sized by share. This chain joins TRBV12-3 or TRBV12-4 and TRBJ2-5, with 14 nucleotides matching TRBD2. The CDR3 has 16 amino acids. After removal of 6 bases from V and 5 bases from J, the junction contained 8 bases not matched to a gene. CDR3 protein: CASSGTSGSLWETQYF. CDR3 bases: TGTGCCAGCAGCGGGACTAGCGGGAGCCTTTGGGAGACCCAGTACTTC.

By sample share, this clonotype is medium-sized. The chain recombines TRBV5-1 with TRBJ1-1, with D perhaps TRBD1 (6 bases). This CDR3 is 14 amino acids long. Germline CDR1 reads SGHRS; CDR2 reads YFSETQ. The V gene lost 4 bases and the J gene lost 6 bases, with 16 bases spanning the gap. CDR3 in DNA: TGCGCCAGCAGCGCAAAAGGGGGGGGAGCTGAAGCTTTCTTT. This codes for CASSAKGGGAEAFF.

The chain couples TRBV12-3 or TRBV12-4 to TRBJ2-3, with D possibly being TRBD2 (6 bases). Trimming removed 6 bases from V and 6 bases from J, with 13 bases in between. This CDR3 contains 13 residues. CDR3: CASSETRGDTQYF. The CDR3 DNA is TGTGCCAGCAGCGAAACTCGGGGGGATACGCAGTATTTT.

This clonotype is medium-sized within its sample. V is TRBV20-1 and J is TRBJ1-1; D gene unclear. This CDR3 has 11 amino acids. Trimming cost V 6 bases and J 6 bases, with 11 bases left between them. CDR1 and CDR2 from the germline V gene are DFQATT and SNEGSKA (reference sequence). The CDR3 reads CSAIQPPEAFF. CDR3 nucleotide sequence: TGCAGTGCCATTCAGCCGCCTGAAGCTTTCTTT.

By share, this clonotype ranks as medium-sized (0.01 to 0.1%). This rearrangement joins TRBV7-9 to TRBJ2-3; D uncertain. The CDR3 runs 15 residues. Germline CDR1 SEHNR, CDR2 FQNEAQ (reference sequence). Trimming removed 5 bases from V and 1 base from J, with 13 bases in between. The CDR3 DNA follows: TGTGCCAGCAGCCCCAGAAGGATGGGCACAGATACGCAGTATTTT. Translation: CASSPRRMGTDTQYF.

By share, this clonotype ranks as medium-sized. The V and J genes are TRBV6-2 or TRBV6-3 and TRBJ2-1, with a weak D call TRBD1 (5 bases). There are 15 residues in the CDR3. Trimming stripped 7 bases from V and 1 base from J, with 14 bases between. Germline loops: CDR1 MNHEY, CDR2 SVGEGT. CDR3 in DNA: TGTGCCAGCACCGACGCAGGGAAATCCTACAATGAGCAGTTCTTC. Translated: CASTDAGKSYNEQFF.

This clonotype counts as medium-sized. The CDR3 sequence is CASSPLRGRFTNEKLFF. The CDR3 DNA follows: TGTGCCAGCAGTCCCTTAAGGGGGAGGTTCACTAATGAAAAACTGTTTTTT. V gene TRBV12-3 or TRBV12-4 combines with J gene TRBJ1-4; D possibly corresponds to TRBD1 (6 bases). There are 17 residues in the CDR3. The V end lost 5 bases, the J end lost 2 bases, and 18 bases lay between the germline ends.

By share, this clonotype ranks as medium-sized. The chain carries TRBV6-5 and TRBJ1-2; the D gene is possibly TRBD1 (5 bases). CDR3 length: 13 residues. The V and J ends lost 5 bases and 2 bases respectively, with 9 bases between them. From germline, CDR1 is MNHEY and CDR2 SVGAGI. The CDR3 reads CASSRQLNYGYTF. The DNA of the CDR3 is TGTGCCAGCAGTCGACAGTTGAACTATGGCTACACCTTC.

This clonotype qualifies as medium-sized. CDR3 coding DNA: TGTGCCAGCAGTTTAGCTGTCGGACTCCCCAAGGAAGATACGCAGTATTTT. Protein sequence: CASSLAVGLPKEDTQYF. The chain couples TRBV12-3 or TRBV12-4 to TRBJ2-3; a weak D match, TRBD2 (5 bases). The length of the CDR3 is 17 residues. V lost 0 bases and J 5 bases, leaving 18 bases between the germline ends.

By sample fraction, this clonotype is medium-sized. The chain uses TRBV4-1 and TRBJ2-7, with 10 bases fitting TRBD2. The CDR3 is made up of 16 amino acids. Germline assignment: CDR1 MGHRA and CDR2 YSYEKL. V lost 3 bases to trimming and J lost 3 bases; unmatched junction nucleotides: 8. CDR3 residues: CASSHTTGLASYEQYF. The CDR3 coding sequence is TGCGCCAGCAGCCATACTACGGGACTAGCGAGCTACGAGCAGTACTTC.

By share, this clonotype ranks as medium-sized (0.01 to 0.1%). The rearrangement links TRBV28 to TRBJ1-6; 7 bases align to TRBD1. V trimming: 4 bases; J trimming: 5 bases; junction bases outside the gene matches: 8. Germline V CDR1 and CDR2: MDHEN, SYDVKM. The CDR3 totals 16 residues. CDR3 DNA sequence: TGTGCCAGCAGTTCCTCGACAGGGTGGCATAATTCACCCCTCCACTTT. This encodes CASSSSTGWHNSPLHF.

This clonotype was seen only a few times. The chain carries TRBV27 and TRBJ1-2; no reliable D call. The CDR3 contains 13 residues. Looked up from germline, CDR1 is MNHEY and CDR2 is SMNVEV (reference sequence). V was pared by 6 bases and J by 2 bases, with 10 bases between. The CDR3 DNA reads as TGTGCCAGCAGGTCGTTGGGGAACTATGGCTACACCTTC. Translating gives CASRSLGNYGYTF.

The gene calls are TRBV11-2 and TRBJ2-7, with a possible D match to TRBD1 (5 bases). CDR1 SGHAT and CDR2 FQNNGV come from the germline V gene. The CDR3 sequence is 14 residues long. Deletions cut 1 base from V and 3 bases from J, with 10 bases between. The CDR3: CASSLGQGNYEQYF. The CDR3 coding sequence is TGTGCCAGCAGCTTAGGTCAGGGCAACTACGAGCAGTACTTC. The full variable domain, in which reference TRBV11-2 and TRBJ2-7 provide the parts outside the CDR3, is EAGVAQSPRYKIIEKRQSVAFWCNPISGHATLYWYQQILGQGPKLLIQFQNNGVVDDSQLPKDRFSAERLKGVDSTLKIQPAKLEDSAVYLCASSLGQGNYEQYFGPGTRLTVT.

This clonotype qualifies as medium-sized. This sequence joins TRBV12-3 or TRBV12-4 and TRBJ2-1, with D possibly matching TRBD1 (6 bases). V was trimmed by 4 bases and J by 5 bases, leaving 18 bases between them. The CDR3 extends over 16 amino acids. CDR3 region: CASSYQTGVPHNEQFF. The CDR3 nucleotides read TGTGCCAGCAGTTACCAGACAGGAGTACCCCACAATGAGCAGTTCTTC.

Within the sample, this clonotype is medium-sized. CDR3 sequence (DNA): TGTGCCAGCAGATTCGGGCTGGACAATTCACCCCTCCACTTT. Its translation is CASRFGLDNSPLHF. This chain links TRBV27 with TRBJ1-6; D remains unclear. This CDR3 has 14 amino acids. V lost 6 bases, J lost 7 bases, and 13 bases lay in between. CDR1 MNHEY and CDR2 SMNVEV come from the germline V gene (reference sequence).

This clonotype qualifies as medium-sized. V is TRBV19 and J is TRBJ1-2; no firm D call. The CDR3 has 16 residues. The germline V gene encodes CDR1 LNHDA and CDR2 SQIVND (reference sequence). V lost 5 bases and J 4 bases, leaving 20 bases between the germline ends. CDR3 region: CASSPTSGNPFYGYTF. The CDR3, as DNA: TGTGCCAGTAGTCCAACCTCGGGGAACCCTTTCTATGGCTACACCTTC.

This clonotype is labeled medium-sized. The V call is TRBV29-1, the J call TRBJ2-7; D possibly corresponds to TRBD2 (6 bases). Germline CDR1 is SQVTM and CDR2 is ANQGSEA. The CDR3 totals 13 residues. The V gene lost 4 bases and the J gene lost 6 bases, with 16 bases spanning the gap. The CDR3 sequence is CSVVFAAGSEQYF. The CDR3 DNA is TGCAGCGTTGTTTTCGCCGCGGGGAGCGAGCAGTACTTC.

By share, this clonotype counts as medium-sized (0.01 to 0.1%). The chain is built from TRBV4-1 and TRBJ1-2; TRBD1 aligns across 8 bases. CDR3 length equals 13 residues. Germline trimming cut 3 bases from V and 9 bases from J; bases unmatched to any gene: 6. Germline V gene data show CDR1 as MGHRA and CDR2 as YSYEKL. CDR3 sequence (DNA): TGCGCCAGCAGCCACCTTGGACAGGGAAGCTACACCTTC. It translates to CASSHLGQGSYTF.

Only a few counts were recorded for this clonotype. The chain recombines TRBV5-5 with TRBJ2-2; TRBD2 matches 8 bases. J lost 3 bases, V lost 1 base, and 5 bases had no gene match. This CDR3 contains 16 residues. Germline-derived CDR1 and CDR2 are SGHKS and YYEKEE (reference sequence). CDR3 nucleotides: TGTGCCAGCAGCTTGCGGGGGGGGCGATACACCGGGGAGCTGTTTTTT. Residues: CASSLRGGRYTGELFF.